The next 25 T cell receptor beta chains were all read from a single sample in a study of T cells after yellow fever vaccination. TCRdb re-called the 5' RACE reads through MiXCR, storing one row per CDR3 protein. The top ten hold 23% of the sample, which has over 300,000 distinct CDR3 sequences, around 3.6% seen once. The material was PBMCs, obtained on the day of the yellow fever booster vaccination. All receptors derive from a man aged 18 to 30 who received the YFV17D yellow fever vaccine.

This clonotype has at least ten counts. The chain recombines TRBV4-3 with TRBJ1-2, with D unresolved. The CDR3 length is 14 residues. Germline assignment: CDR1 LGHNA and CDR2 YSLEER. V was clipped by 0 bases and J by 5 bases, with 10 bases between them. CDR3 in amino acids: CASSQDGSLYGYTF. The CDR3, as DNA: TGCGCCAGCAGCCAAGACGGATCGTTGTATGGCTACACCTTC.

The rearrangement uses TRBV25-1 and TRBJ1-5; 9 positions match TRBD1. The germline gives CDR1 MGHDK, CDR2 SYGVNS. The CDR3 has 15 residues. V dropped 4 bases and J dropped 5; count of bases not matched to a gene: 6. DNA for the CDR3: TGTGCCAGCAGTGGGACAGGGGCGGGGGATCAGCCCCAGCATTTT. Its protein is CASSGTGAGDQPQHF.

The table lists this clonotype with a few counts. This chain joins TRBV5-4 and TRBJ2-2; D is ambiguous. Per germline, CDR1 SGHNT and CDR2 YYREEE (reference sequence). The CDR3 is 15 residues long. V lost 1 base to trimming and J lost 5 bases, with 12 bases between them. The CDR3 coding sequence is TGTGCCAGCAGCTTGCAGGTTATCTGGACCGGGGAGCTGTTTTTT. Translating gives CASSLQVIWTGELFF.

This chain joins TRBV10-3 and TRBJ1-4, with 9 bases identical to TRBD1. This CDR3 is built from 14 residues. Germline V gives CDR1 ENHRY, CDR2 SYGVKD. V trimming: 1 base; J trimming: 8 bases; junction bases outside the gene matches: 2. The CDR3 spells CAISEWTGVEKLFF. CDR3 coding DNA: TGTGCCATCAGTGAGTGGACAGGGGTCGAAAAACTGTTTTTT.

This clonotype came up many times. The CDR3 nucleotides read TGCGCCAGCAGCCCCGGGCCTAAGAAGGCTGAGCAGTTCTTC. This translates into CASSPGPKKAEQFF. This chain connects TRBV5-1 to TRBJ2-1, with D unclear. Germline CDR1 is SGHRS and CDR2 is YFSETQ. Trimming removed 4 bases at V and 9 bases at J, with 17 bases between. The CDR3 runs to 14 residues.

This clonotype was picked up a small number of times. The rearrangement joins TRBV20-1 to TRBJ1-4; D gene uncertain. The CDR3 spans 13 residues. Germline V gives CDR1 DFQATT, CDR2 SNEGSKA (reference sequence). V lost 2 bases to trimming and J lost 7 bases, with 11 bases between them. The CDR3 DNA sequence: TGCAGTGCTAGATTAGGTGGAAGTGAAAAACTGTTTTTT. Its translation: CSARLGGSEKLFF.

This clonotype turned up a few times. This sequence joins TRBV2 and TRBJ2-1, with 9 bases that match TRBD2. Germline-derived CDR1 and CDR2 are SNHLY and FYNNEI. This CDR3 comprises 16 residues. Trimming cost V 8 bases and J 9 bases; bases outside gene matches: 17. The CDR3 region is CASDGGASGVFGEQFF. CDR3 sequence (DNA): TGTGCCAGCGACGGCGGAGCTAGCGGGGTCTTTGGTGAGCAGTTCTTC.

This clonotype has more than one count but fewer than ten. V gene TRBV12-2 combines with J gene TRBJ2-4; the D segment call TRBD2 is taken from the table without a DNA check. TRBV12-2 is designated a pseudogene. This CDR3 contains 15 residues. The CDR3 nucleotides are TGTGCAAGTCGCTCACGACTAGCGGACAAAAACATTCAGTACTTC. As protein: CASRSRLADKNIQYF.

The chain carries TRBV15 and TRBJ1-3; D not resolved. The CDR3 has 13 residues. Trimming cost V 0 bases and J 11 bases, with 11 bases left between them. Germline values: CDR1 LNHNV, CDR2 YYDKDF (reference sequence). CDR3 region: CATSRDMEVAIYF. The CDR3 nucleotides are TGTGCCACCAGCAGAGATATGGAGGTGGCCATATATTTT.

This clonotype was detected a few times. The rearrangement links TRBV7-9 to TRBJ1-4; a weak D match, TRBD1 (5 bases). The length of the CDR3 is 16 residues. V was cut by 5 bases and J by 3 bases, with 16 bases left in between. Germline values: CDR1 SEHNR, CDR2 FQNEAQ (reference sequence). The CDR3 DNA follows: TGTGCCAGCAGCGTTCTTGGGAGGGGACCTAATGAAAAACTGTTTTTT. It translates to CASSVLGRGPNEKLFF. Combining the CDR3 with reference TRBV7-9 and TRBJ1-4 gives the whole variable domain DTGVSQNPRHKITKRGQNVTFRCDPISEHNRLYWYRQTLGQGPEFLTYFQNEAQLEKSRLLSDRFSAERPKGSFSTLEIQRTEQGDSAMYLCASSVLGRGPNEKLFFGSGTQLSVL.

The chain recombines TRBV10-3 with TRBJ2-3, with TRBD2 matching 12 bases. The length of the CDR3 is 15 residues. CDR1 ENHRY and CDR2 SYGVKD come from the germline V gene. The trim removed 6 bases at V and 5 bases at J, leaving 6 bases unmatched. CDR3 residues: CAIRETSGGLDTQYF. As DNA, the CDR3 is TGTGCCATCAGGGAGACTAGCGGGGGATTAGATACGCAGTATTTT.

This clonotype was picked up many times. The CDR3 protein is CATSDLQGRPEAGELFF. Written as DNA, the CDR3 is TGTGCCACCAGTGATTTGCAAGGTCGGCCTGAAGCCGGGGAGCTGTTTTTT. The V call is TRBV24-1, the J call TRBJ2-2; D gene ambiguous. The V end was cut by 0 bases, the J end by 6 bases, with 16 bases between. This CDR3 comprises 17 residues. Germline V CDR1 and CDR2: KGHDR, SFDVKD.

This clonotype was seen more than once but under ten times. One junction end does not reproduce the germline sequence, and a read error may be involved. For the CDR3, the DNA is TGTGCCAGCAGCCACAGGGGGCCAACTGAGGCTTTCTTT. Translated, it gives CASSHRGPTEAFF. The chain links TRBV7-2 to TRBJ1-1, with 9 bases identical to TRBD1. The length of the CDR3 is 13 residues. The V gene's germline CDR1 is SGHTA and CDR2 FQGNSA.

V and J are TRBV12-3 or TRBV12-4 and TRBJ1-6; tentative D call: TRBD1 (5 bases). Trimming took 4 bases from V and 7 from J, leaving 11 bases between them. The CDR3 is 14 residues long. Here the CDR3 reads CASSSGLPNSPLHF. DNA for the CDR3: TGTGCCAGCAGTTCGGGACTGCCCAATTCACCCCTCCACTTT.

In this sample, this clonotype turned up a few times. The chain uses TRBV4-3 and TRBJ2-5, with D unresolved. CDR3 length equals 14 residues. V lost 1 base and J 5 bases, leaving 11 bases between the germline ends. Germline V gene sequence: CDR1 LGHNA, CDR2 YSLEER. The CDR3 DNA reads as TGCGCCAGCAGCCAAGTGGGCGTCGGGGAGACCCAGTACTTC. As protein: CASSQVGVGETQYF.

This clonotype turned up a few times. The gene calls are TRBV4-3 and TRBJ2-5; D is perhaps TRBD1 (5 bases). Germline V gives CDR1 LGHNA, CDR2 YSLEER. The CDR3 length is 14 residues. Trimming shortened V by 0 bases and J by 2 bases, and 7 bases separated the two germline ends. In DNA form, the CDR3 reads TGCGCCAGCAGCCAAGATCGACAGCAAGAGACCCAGTACTTC. It yields the protein CASSQDRQQETQYF.

At least ten counts were recorded for this clonotype. This rearrangement joins TRBV5-1 to TRBJ1-4; TRBD1 might be the D (6 bases). V gave up 4 bases and J gave up 8 bases, with 15 bases separating them. The CDR3 runs 14 residues. From germline, CDR1 is SGHRS and CDR2 YFSETQ. CDR3 sequence: CASSLMDSGEKLFF. The CDR3 coding sequence is TGCGCCAGCAGCCTAATGGACAGTGGGGAAAAACTGTTTTTT.

This clonotype was seen a handful of times. The gene calls are TRBV24-1 and TRBJ1-2; TRBD1 matches at 7 bases. V shed 3 bases, J shed 2 bases, and the junction held 2 bases outside the gene matches. The CDR3 runs 14 residues. Germline CDR1 reads KGHDR; CDR2 reads SFDVKD. CDR3 nucleotide sequence: TGTGCCACCAGTGATGGGGGACAGAACTATGGCTACACCTTC. Translated: CATSDGGQNYGYTF.

This clonotype was detected many times. The chain has TRBV7-2 and TRBJ2-5; D is undetermined. Deletions cut 3 bases from V and 2 bases from J, with 10 bases between. The V gene's germline CDR1 is SGHTA and CDR2 FQGNSA. This CDR3 contains 14 residues. The CDR3 is CASSFWAGQETQYF. The CDR3 DNA sequence: TGTGCCAGCAGCTTCTGGGCAGGACAAGAGACCCAGTACTTC.

This clonotype was detected only a few times. The V and J genes are TRBV20-1 and TRBJ1-4; the match to TRBD1 covers 9 bases. V dropped 5 bases and J dropped 4; count of bases not matched to a gene: 2. The germline CDR1 and CDR2 sequences are DFQATT and SNEGSKA (reference sequence). The CDR3 runs to 13 residues. DNA for the CDR3: TGCAGTGCTGGGGGACAGGGTAATGAAAAACTGTTTTTT. This translates into CSAGGQGNEKLFF.

In its sample, this clonotype was seen a few times. The CDR3 nucleotides are TGCGCCACCTCCGGGACAGGGAACACCGGGGAGCTGTTTTTT. Translating gives CATSGTGNTGELFF. This rearrangement joins TRBV5-1 to TRBJ2-2; 8 nucleotides agree with TRBD1. This CDR3 is 14 amino acids long. Germline V CDR1 and CDR2: SGHRS, YFSETQ. After removal of 9 bases from V and 1 base from J, the junction contained 5 bases not matched to a gene. Complete variable domain (other parts from reference TRBV5-1 and TRBJ2-2): KAGVTQTPRYLIKTRGQQVTLSCSPISGHRSVSWYQQTPGQGLQFLFEYFSETQRNKGNFPGRFSGRQFSNSRSEMNVSTLELGDSALYLCATSGTGNTGELFFGEGSRLTVL.

This chain uses TRBV29-1 with TRBJ2-5; D is unclear. The CDR3 length is 11 residues. In germline, CDR1 is SQVTM, CDR2 ANQGSEA. The V end was cut by 6 bases, the J end by 1 base, with 6 bases between. The CDR3 region is CSVLPQETQYF. The DNA for the CDR3 is TGCAGCGTCCTCCCCCAAGAGACCCAGTACTTC.

This clonotype was seen a handful of times. The genes are TRBV24-1 and TRBJ1-6; 10 nucleotides align to TRBD1. The V gene's germline CDR1 is KGHDR and CDR2 SFDVKD. V shed 4 bases and J 14 bases; nucleotides not matched to a gene: 10. The length of the CDR3 is 15 residues. CDR3 in amino acids: CATSDGTGAKESLHF. The DNA for the CDR3 is TGTGCCACCAGTGACGGGACAGGGGCCAAGGAATCCCTCCACTTT.

The chain employs TRBV4-2 and TRBJ2-1, with TRBD2 identical over 11 bases. V dropped 1 base and J dropped 7; count of bases not matched to a gene: 12. The CDR3 has 18 residues. Germline assignment: CDR1 LGHNA and CDR2 YNFKEQ. CDR3: CASSQAPPIAGGINEQFF. The CDR3 bases are TGTGCCAGCAGCCAAGCCCCCCCAATAGCGGGGGGGATAAATGAGCAGTTCTTC.

In its sample, this clonotype was seen many times. The J gene is TRBJ1-1, the V gene TRBV10-3, with D uncertain. Germline values: CDR1 ENHRY, CDR2 SYGVKD. Trimming left V 4 bases short and J 5 bases short, with 17 bases between. The CDR3 has 15 residues. Written as DNA, the CDR3 is TGTGCCATCAGTGGGCCAACCCAAAGCCGGACTGAAGCTTTCTTT. Translation: CAISGPTQSRTEAFF.